This T cell receptor beta chain is drawn from a study of blood T cell repertoires in COVID-19. Assay: immunoSEQ multiplex PCR; the TCRdb copy retains only in-frame clones and omits some. The sample lists 50,000 to 55,000 clones; around 87% were seen once. This clone was seen a handful of times. CDR3 size: 13 residues. Trimming removed 5 bases at V and 6 bases at J, with 13 bases between. This receptor was obtained from a man aged 45-60 years with acute or convalescent COVID-19. V and J are TRBV12-3 or TRBV12-4 and TRBJ1-1, with a tentative D call TRBD1 (5 bases). The sequenced sample consisted of peripheral blood. CDR3 bases: TGTGCCAGCAGTCCCCACGGCAGGGCTGAAGCTTTCTTT. Translated: CASSPHGRAEAFF.